This TCR beta chain was captured by sequencing in a study of T-cell memory formation after mild COVID-19. Each CDR3 protein is one row after TCRdb ran MiXCR on the 5' RACE reads. The sample carries about 350,000 distinct CDR3 sequences, 20% to 25% recorded once. The CDR3 length is 14 residues. V lost 5 bases and J 2 bases, leaving 10 bases between the germline ends. The V gene's germline CDR1 is KGHDR and CDR2 SFDVKD. The TCR originated in a man aged 18 to 30 who had mild COVID-19 (a few samples of this study predate the infection). Cell type and time point are not known. The sequenced material came from PBMCs or a T cell subset sorted from them (not recorded which). The rearrangement uses TRBV24-1 and TRBJ2-3; a weak D match, TRBD1 (5 bases). In DNA, the CDR3 is TGTGCCACCAGTGCGGCAGGGCCCACAGATACGCAGTATTTT. Translating it yields CATSAAGPTDTQYF.